This T cell receptor beta chain was captured in a study of CD8+CD57+ T cells in acquired aplastic anemia. Study context: Across the sorted CD4+ and CD8+ cells, DNA amounts averaged roughly 3 ug. Broader study findings: For CD8+ Simpson's diversity, patients and controls showed no significant difference. About 29 shared CD8+ CDR3s appeared highly expressed within patients' immunodominant clones.

For sequencing, patients were chosen who had shown expansion of CD8+CD57+ cells by flow cytometry. No therapy was given to patients before blood sampling. Concerning this clonotype: No antigen is known for it.

Germline CDR1 and CDR2: DFQATT and SNEGSKA (reference sequence). The J segment lost 1 base and the V segment lost 3 bases, leaving 4 bases of the junction unmatched. The CDR3 contains 14 residues. CDR3 and TCR beta VDJ profiling relied on a genomic DNA template. TCRdb reprocessed the reads via MiXCR and lists one record per CDR3 protein. The sample lists roughly 180,000 distinct CDR3 sequences; around 50% were seen once. The V call is TRBV20-1, the J call TRBJ2-3; TRBD1 agrees at 7 bases. The material sequenced was sorted CD4+, CD8+, or CD8+CD57+ T cells (not recorded which) from PBMCs. The sequence was obtained from a human donor with aplastic anemia. The CDR3 loop reads CSARGTAGTDTQYF. CDR3 bases: TGCAGTGCTAGGGGGACAGCTGGCACAGATACGCAGTATTTT.